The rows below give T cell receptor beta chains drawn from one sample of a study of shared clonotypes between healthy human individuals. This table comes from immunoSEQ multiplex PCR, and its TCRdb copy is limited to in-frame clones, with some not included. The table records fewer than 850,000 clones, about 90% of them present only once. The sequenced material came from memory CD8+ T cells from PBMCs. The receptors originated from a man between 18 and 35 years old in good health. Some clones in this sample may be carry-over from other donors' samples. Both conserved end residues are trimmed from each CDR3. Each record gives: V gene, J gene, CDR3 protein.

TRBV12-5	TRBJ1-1	ASGFETGGYTEAF
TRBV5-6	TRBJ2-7	ASSLGGHEQY
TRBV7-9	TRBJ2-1	ASSPGTSGRRPLYEQF
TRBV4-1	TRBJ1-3	ASSQGAGNTIY
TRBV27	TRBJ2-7	ASSLGVTYEQY
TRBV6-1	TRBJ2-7	ASSEGLAYEQY
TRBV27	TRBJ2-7	ASSLGVGSYEQY
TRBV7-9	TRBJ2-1	ASCPASGNVNEQF
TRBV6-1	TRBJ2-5	ASSYGETQY
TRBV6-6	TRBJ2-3	ASSYLRGKGTDTQY
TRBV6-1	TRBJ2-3	ASSEVSGSTDTQY
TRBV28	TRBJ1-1	ASSFYWGAGWTEAF
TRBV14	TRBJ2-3	ASSQGDTQY
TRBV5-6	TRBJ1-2	ASSLGQGASGYT
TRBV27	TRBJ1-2	ASSLAYSQGEGGYT
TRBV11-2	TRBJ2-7	ASSLMGYEQY
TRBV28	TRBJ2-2	ASSFQAVTGELF
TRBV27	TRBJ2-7	ASSPQVPYEQY
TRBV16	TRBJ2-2	ASSQSRQGTGELF
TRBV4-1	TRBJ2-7	ASSTLSGGYEQY
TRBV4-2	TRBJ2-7	ASRAVGRGPDEQY
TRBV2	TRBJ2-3	ASSEAGGQATDTQY
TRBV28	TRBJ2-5	ASSHERTGGLETQY
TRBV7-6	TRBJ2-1	ASSTRRLAGENEQF
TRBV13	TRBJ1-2	ASSTLQGEINYGYT
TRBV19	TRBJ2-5	ASSLDREETQY
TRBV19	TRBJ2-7	ATRSGTTYEQY
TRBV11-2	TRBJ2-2	ASSLPTGTSATGELF
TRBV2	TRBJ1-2	ASSERSLWYGYT
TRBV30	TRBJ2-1	AWSVGDRGDHEQF
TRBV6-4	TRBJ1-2	ASRPTSNYGYT
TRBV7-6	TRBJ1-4	ASSTSDSRATNEKLF
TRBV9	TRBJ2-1	ASSVGEGLNEQF
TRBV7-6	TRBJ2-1	ASSLVDRGLDEQF
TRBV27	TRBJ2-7	ASSDTGPYEQY
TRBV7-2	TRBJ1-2	ASSFAGVNYGYT
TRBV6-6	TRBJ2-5	ASTSGETQY
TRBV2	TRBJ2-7	ASKDRGYSYEQY
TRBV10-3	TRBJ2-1	AISVVSSYNEQF
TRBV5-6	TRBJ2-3	ASSVGSRGDTDTQY
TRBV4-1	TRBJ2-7	ASSQGPAPDEQY
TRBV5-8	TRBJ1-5	ASSLAGAWQPQH
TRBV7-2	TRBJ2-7	ASSLMGASYEQY
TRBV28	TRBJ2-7	ASNSNHYEQY
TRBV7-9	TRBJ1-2	ASSLDSRYYGYT
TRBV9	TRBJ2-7	ASSVGLAYEQY
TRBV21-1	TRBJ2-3	ASSKAQRRTDTQY
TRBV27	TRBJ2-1	ASSANRGPTYNEQF
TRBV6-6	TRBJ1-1	ASSYQDTEAF
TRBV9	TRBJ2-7	ASSVATSGRGEQY